Sequencing of this T cell receptor beta chain was carried out in a study of technical replicates of blood from several donors (dated by TCRdb to the late 2010s). With respect to this clone: It lacks a known antigen. Per-nucleotide qualities are absent, and no much larger clonotype sits a single base away.

The library was generated by the immunoSEQ multiplex PCR assay. The table was pulled from immuneACCESS by TCRdb, which kept in-frame rearrangements only. Such tables lose some clones; where checked, under half of the loss comes from unresolved V genes, and the rest has no known cause. In all, the sample holds more than 60,000 clones, and just under 95% of those were seen once. Jointly, the top ten make up roughly 0.26% of the sample. The germline V gene sets CDR1 to MRHNA and CDR2 to SNTAGT. V is trimmed back by 11 bases and J by 3 bases, and the junction contains 18 bases that no gene match accounts for. From cysteine to phenylalanine, the CDR3 is 16 amino acids long. Only the CDR3 portion is preserved as DNA: 48 bases, with reading frame beginning at the first base.

The TCR originated in a human donor in good health. The sequencing sample was made of T cells isolated from PBMCs. Rearrangement joined TRBV6-4 to TRBJ2-7; the central 8 bases match TRBD2. The CDR3 has the sequence CASKGGTLAGVYEQYF. The nucleotide sequence reads TGTGCCTCCAAAGGAGGAACGCTAGCGGGCGTCTACGAGCAGTACTTC.